The entry below gives a single T cell receptor (beta chain) sequence along with its context. There is no known antigen for this receptor. It has no much larger one-base neighbor in the sample; base qualities were not kept. The data derive from a study of OX40 agonist ivuxolimab in advanced cancers. Context from the whole study: The costimulatory receptor OX40 (CD134) was targeted by ivuxolimab, a fully human IgG2 agonistic monoclonal antibody. Intravenous ivuxolimab was administered to patients every 2 weeks at six dose levels: 0.01, 0.1, 0.3, 1.5, 3 and 10 mg/kg. Of the approximately 50 patients in dose escalation, 19 had hepatocellular carcinoma, approximately 15 had melanoma, 9 had renal cell carcinoma and 9 had head and neck cancer. A male proportion of under 85% and a mean age of 60 years, ranging from 23 to 79, were recorded for the dose-escalation cohort. Prior anti-PD-1, anti-PD-L1 or anti-CTLA-4 therapy was permitted, and approximately 42% of dose-escalation patients had received checkpoint inhibitors. Partial responses were achieved by three dose-escalation patients, of whom one had hepatocellular carcinoma and two had cutaneous melanoma. The purpose of peripheral TCRbeta sequencing was to test whether ivuxolimab changed TCR sequence diversity and led to clonal T-cell expansion. The paper describes the monotherapy dose-escalation part (N = 52 patients) of the phase I trial of ivuxolimab.

Genomic DNA was isolated from the sorted cells so that the TCRbeta CDR3 region could be sequenced. The immunoSEQ Assay was used to sequence the TCRbeta CDR3 regions. TCRdb carries this immuneACCESS record with in-frame sequences only. Its versions omit some clonotypes, under half of them owing to an unresolved V gene in the studies checked, with the rest unexplained. Here the sample has over 100,000 clones; 93% occur a single time. Approximately 0.15% of the sample lies in the top ten. Findings and caveats that apply to the study as a whole: Low levels of normalized T-cell clonal expansion were also shown by some nonresponding patients. Which antigens the clonally expanded peripheral T cells were specific for was not determined. In the 0.1-3.0 mg/kg groups, partial responders had among the lowest normalized peripheral clonal expansion, particularly in CD8+ T cells. At doses of 0.1 to 3.0 mg/kg, clonal expansion of both CD4+ and CD8+ T cells in blood was seen between baseline and week 6. After ivuxolimab, CD8+ T cells had more expanded clones than CD4+ T cells on average.

The trial excluded patients who had a history of autoimmune disease or who were on systemic immunosuppression. In every dose cohort, peripheral blood was drawn for TCR sequencing at baseline, cycle 4 day 1, and cycle 7 day 1. The samples were drawn from a first-in-human, open-label, multicenter phase I dose-escalation trial of ivuxolimab. Adults with locally advanced or metastatic melanoma, renal cell, hepatocellular, or head and neck squamous cell carcinoma were enrolled in the trial. Before TCR sequencing, CD4+ T cells and CD8+ T cells from peripheral blood were sorted into separate populations. CDR1 and CDR2 are read off the germline V gene as SGHTS and YDEGEE. Trimming at the junction amounts to 2 bases on V and 0 bases on J, and the germline ends lie 2 bases apart. Reading from cysteine to phenylalanine, the CDR3 counts 12 amino acids. The sequence is cut down to CDR3 DNA, 36 bases in frame from base 1.

The sequences come from CD4+ or CD8+ T cells sorted from blood, collected in a trial of the OX40 agonist ivuxolimab. This receptor was identified in an adult with an advanced solid tumor such as melanoma, head and neck, liver or kidney cancer. The V and J segments used are TRBV5-8 and TRBJ1-2, with the D gene not confidently named. The CDR3 reads as follows: CASSFTNYGYTF. The DNA is as follows: TGTGCCAGCAGCTTTACTAACTATGGCTACACCTTC. With all but the CDR3 taken from the reference TRBV5-8 and TRBJ1-2 genes, the full variable domain is: EAGVTQSPTHLIKTRGQQATLRCSPISGHTSVYWYQQALGLGLQFLLWYDEGEERNRGNFPPRFSGRQFPNYSSELNVNALELEDSALYLCASSFTNYGYTFGSGTRLTVV.